This paragraph reports one T cell receptor beta chain. The antigen it binds to is not known. Qualities for individual bases were not recorded, and no much larger clone is one base off. Relative to germline, V is 4 bases shorter and J is 5 bases shorter, with 17 bases between their ends. There are 16 amino acids in the CDR3, from cysteine to phenylalanine inclusive. Only the CDR3 DNA stays, 48 bases, in frame from base 1. The germline V gene yields MGHRA for CDR1 and YSYEKL for CDR2. The CDR3 regions of human TCRbeta chains were analyzed by immunosequencing. In the original analysis: TCRs in the repertoires were compared against a reference library of SARS-CoV-2-specific TCRs that had been generated with the MIRA antigen-specificity platform. Breadth was defined as the fraction of unique TCRs that were SARS-CoV-2-associated. Depth was defined as the fraction of total T cells that were SARS-CoV-2-associated. Each spike-specific TCR was assigned to its reactive spike region and to a CD4 or CD8 class using the MIRA data. Log10-transformed breadth and depth values were compared by one-way ANOVA with Sidak's multiple comparisons tests. TCRdb retrieved this table from immuneACCESS and kept in-frame rearrangements only. Not all clones are present; in checked studies, unresolved V genes account for under half, and no reason is known for the remainder. V and J calls plus clone size are reproduced from that table; the DNA served to infer D and trimming. Here the sample has roughly 140,000 clones; 75% to 90% occur a single time. The ten largest account for around 1.6% of the sample.

The data stem from a study of T cell responses to AZD1222 COVID-19 vaccine (dated by TCRdb to the early 2020s). Background on the whole study: AZD1222 recipients whose second dose came at about 4 weeks and those whose second dose came at about 12 weeks were combined into one group, since spike-specific TCR depth and breadth did not differ between the two schedules. Trial participants were enrolled into age subgroups of 18-55, 56-69 and 70-plus years, which contained 148, 28 and 57 TCR-sequenced participants, respectively. TCR sequencing covered 230 to 250 trial participants: around 210 given two doses of AZD1222 and around 26 given two doses of MenACWY control vaccine.

Overall study results and their limits: Conclusions about previously exposed vaccinees are limited because only five to seven AZD1222 recipients were SARS-CoV-2 seropositive at baseline. After two AZD1222 doses, both the breadth and the depth of spike-specific TCRs were significantly higher than at day 0 and than in MenACWY recipients. Most participants were white British and females outnumbered males, and the authors suggested that clonal diversity may have been underestimated. The vaccine-associated CD4 TCRs covered the entire spike protein, and the dominant responses fell in regions 160-218 and 743-854. Because no day 14 peak-response samples were available, the repertoires could be characterized only after the peak T cell response. In the small 56-69-year group, the increase in depth fell short of significance, most likely because of low power. Reportedly, close to half of the unique spike-specific TCRs recognized epitopes lying outside the regions that are mutated in the B.1.351 and B.1.1.7 variants.

The intended sense of this specimen's time point label: baseline before first vaccination. Vaccinee samples were obtained from the UK trials COV001 and COV002, which included a single-blind randomized controlled phase 2/3 trial of AZD1222 (ChAdOx1 nCoV-19) in healthy adults. For TCRbeta chain sequencing, PBMC samples from trial participants were taken at day 0 and at day 28 after the second dose. The sample consisted of peripheral blood, taken on day 0 of AZD1222 vaccination. This sequence originates from an adult in good health. The rearranged chain carries TRBV4-1 and TRBJ1-4; the D gene is perhaps TRBD1, on 6 matching bases. In nucleotide form, the sequence is TGCGCCAGCAGCCCATATGTGGGGGGCGTAAATGAAAAACTGTTTTTT. The translation is CASSPYVGGVNEKLFF.